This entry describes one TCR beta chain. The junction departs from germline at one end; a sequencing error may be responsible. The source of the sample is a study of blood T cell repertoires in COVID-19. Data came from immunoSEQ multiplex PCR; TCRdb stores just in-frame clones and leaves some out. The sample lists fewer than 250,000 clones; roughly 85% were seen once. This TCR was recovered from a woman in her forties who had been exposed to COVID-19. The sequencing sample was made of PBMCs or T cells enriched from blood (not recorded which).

Written as DNA, the CDR3 is TGTGCCAGCAGCCCCTATAATGAGCAGTTCTTC. Its protein is CASSPYNEQFF. The chain couples TRBV6-2 or TRBV6-3 to TRBJ2-1; D uncertain. Germline V CDR1 and CDR2: MNHEY, SVGEGT. This CDR3 is built from 11 residues.